This TCR beta chain was recovered during a study of T cells in Graves' hyperthyroidism and ophthalmopathy. Deletions cut 2 bases from V and 4 bases from J, with 15 bases between. The CDR3 length is 16 residues. The germline V gene has CDR1 MNHNS and CDR2 SASEGT. General observations from the study: Also found in blood were most expanded thyroid clonotypes above 0.001.

This clonotype has ten or more counts. Its antigen is not identified. Exclusion criteria comprised uncontrolled infection, other autoimmune disease, pregnancy or lactation. Orbital computed tomography, thyroid ultrasound, serum thyroxine and TRAb, and clinical symptoms together informed the diagnoses. Template material for amplifying TCR beta CDR3 regions consisted of RNA transcripts. With the HTBI primer set, the TCR CDR3 went through a first round of RT-PCR. TCRdb reprocessed the multiplex PCR reads via MiXCR and lists one record per CDR3 protein. The sample lists more than 150,000 distinct CDR3 sequences; over 15% were seen once.

The sequenced material came from blood. The TCR sequence derives from a woman aged 45-65 years with Graves' hyperthyroidism. V gene TRBV6-1 combines with J gene TRBJ1-3; TRBD1 might be the D (5 bases). This CDR3 reads CASSEYPGDYGNTIYF. The DNA of the CDR3 is TGTGCCAGCAGTGAATACCCGGGGGATTACGGAAACACCATATATTTT.